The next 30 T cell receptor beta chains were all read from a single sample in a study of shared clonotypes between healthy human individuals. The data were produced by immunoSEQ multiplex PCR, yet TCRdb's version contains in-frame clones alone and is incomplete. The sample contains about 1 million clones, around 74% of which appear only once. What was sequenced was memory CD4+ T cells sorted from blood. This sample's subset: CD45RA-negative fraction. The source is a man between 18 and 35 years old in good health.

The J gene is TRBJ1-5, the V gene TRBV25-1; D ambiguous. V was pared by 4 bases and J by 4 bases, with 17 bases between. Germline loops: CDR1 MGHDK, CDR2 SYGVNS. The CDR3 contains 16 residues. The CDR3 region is CASSAGGSWENQPQHF. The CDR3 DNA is TGTGCCAGCAGTGCAGGCGGGAGTTGGGAAAATCAGCCCCAGCATTTT.

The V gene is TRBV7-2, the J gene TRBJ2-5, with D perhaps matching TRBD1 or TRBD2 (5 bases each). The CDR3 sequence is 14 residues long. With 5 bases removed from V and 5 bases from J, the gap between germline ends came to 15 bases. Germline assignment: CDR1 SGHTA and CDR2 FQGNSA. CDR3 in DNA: TGTGCCAGCAGCCCCGGGGACCGGCCGGAGACCCAGTACTTC. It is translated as CASSPGDRPETQYF.

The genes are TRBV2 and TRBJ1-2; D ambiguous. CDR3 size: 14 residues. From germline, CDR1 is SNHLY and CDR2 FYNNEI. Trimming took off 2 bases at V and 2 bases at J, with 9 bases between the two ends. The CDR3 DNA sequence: TGTGCCAGCAGTGAATTGATGGGAAACTATGGCTACACCTTC. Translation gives CASSELMGNYGYTF.

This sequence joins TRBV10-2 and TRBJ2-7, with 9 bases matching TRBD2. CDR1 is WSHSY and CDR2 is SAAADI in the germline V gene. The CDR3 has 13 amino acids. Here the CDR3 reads CVTVAGVEYEQYF. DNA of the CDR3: TGCGTCACTGTAGCGGGAGTAGAGTACGAGCAGTACTTC.

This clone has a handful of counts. The CDR3 DNA is TGTGCCAGCAGCTTGGGGGACTGGTACGAGCAGTACTTC. Amino acids: CASSLGDWYEQYF. The J gene is TRBJ2-7, the V gene TRBV5-6; perhaps TRBD2 as D (6 bases). Trimming shortened V by 0 bases and J by 4 bases, and 8 bases separated the two germline ends. Germline CDR1 is SGHDT and CDR2 is YYEEEE. The CDR3 is made up of 13 amino acids.

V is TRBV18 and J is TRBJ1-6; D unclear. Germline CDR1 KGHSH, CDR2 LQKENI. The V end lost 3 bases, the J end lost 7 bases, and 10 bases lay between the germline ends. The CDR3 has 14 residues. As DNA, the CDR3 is TGTGCCAGCTCACCCGCACAGTCCAATTCACCCCTCCACTTT. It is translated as CASSPAQSNSPLHF.

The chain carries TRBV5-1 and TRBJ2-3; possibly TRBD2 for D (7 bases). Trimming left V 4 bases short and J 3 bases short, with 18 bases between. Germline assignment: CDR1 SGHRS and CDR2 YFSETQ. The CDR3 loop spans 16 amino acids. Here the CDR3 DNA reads TGCGCCAGCAGCCCCAGGGAGGGGGGCGGAACAGATACGCAGTATTTT. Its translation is CASSPREGGGTDTQYF. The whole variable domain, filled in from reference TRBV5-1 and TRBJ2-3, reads KAGVTQTPRYLIKTRGQQVTLSCSPISGHRSVSWYQQTPGQGLQFLFEYFSETQRNKGNFPGRFSGRQFSNSRSEMNVSTLELGDSALYLCASSPREGGGTDTQYFGPGTRLTVL.

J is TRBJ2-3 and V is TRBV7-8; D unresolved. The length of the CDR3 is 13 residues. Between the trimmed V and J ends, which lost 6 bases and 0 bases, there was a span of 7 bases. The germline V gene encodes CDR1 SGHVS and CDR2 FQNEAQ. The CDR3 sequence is CASRPSSTDTQYF. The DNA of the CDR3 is TGTGCCAGCAGACCCTCTAGCACAGATACGCAGTATTTT.

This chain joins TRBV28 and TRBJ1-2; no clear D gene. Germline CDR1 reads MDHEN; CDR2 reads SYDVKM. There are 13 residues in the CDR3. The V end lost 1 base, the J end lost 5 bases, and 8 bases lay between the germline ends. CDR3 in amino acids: CASSLFPEYGYTF. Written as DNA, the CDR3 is TGTGCCAGCAGTTTATTTCCAGAATATGGCTACACCTTC.

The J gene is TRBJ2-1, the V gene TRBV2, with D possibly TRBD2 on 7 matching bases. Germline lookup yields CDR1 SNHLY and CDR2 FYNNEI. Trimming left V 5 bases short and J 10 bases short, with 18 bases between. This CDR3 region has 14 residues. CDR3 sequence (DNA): TGTGCCAGCAGTCCGGGACGGGGGGCAAGGGAGCAGTTCTTC. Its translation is CASSPGRGAREQFF.

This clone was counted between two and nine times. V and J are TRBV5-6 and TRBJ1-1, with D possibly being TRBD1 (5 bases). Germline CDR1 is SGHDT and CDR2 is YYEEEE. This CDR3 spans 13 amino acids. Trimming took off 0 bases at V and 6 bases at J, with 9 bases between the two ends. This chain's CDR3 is CASSLGGFSEAFF. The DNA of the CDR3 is TGTGCCAGCAGCTTGGGGGGGTTTTCTGAAGCTTTCTTT.

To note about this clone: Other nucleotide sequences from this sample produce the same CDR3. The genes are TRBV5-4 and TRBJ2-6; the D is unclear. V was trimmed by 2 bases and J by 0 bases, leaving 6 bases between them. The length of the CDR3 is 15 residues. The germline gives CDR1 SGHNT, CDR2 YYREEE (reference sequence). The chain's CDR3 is CASSFGNSGANVLTF. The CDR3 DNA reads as TGTGCCAGCAGCTTTGGAAACTCTGGGGCCAACGTCCTGACTTTC.

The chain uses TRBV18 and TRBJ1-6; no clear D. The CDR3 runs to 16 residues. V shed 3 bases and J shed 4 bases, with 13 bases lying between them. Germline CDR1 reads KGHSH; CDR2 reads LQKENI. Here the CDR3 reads CASSPVIAQYNSPLHF. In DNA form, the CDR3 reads TGTGCCAGCTCACCCGTTATTGCACAGTATAATTCACCCCTCCACTTT.

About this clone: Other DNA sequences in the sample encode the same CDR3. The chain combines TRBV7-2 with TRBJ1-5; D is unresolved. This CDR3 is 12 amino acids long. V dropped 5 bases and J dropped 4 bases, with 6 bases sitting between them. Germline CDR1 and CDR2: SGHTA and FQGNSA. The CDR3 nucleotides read TGTGCCAGCAGCCATTATAATCAGCCCCAGCATTTT. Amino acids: CASSHYNQPQHF. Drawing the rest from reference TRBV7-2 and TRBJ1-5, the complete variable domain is GAGVSQSPSNKVTEKGKDVELRCDPISGHTALYWYRQSLGQGLEFLIYFQGNSAPDKSGLPSDRFSAERTGGSVSTLTIQRTQQEDSAVYLCASSHYNQPQHFGDGTRLSIL.

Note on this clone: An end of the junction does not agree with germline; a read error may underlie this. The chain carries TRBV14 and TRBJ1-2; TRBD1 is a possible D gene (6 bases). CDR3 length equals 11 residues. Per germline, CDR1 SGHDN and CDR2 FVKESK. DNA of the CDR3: TGTGCCAGCAGCCAGAAGGGACATGCCTCATTC. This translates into CASSQKGHASF.

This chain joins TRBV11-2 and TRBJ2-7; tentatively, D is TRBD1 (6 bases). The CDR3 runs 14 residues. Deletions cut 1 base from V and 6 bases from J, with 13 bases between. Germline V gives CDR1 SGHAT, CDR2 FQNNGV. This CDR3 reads CASSLAQGIGEQYF. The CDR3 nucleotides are TGTGCCAGCAGCTTAGCCCAGGGGATAGGCGAGCAGTACTTC.

The chain's CDR3 is CASSLPGGDNEKLFF. The CDR3 DNA sequence: TGTGCCAGCAGCCTCCCCGGGGGGGATAATGAAAAACTGTTTTTT. This chain links TRBV11-2 with TRBJ1-4, with D maybe TRBD1 (5 bases). The CDR3 runs 15 residues. Trimming shortened V by 5 bases and J by 4 bases, and 14 bases separated the two germline ends. The germline gives CDR1 SGHAT, CDR2 FQNNGV.

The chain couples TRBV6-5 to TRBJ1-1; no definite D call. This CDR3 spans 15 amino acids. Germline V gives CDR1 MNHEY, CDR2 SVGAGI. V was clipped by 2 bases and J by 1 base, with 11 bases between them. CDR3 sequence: CASSYATRGNTEAFF. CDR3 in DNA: TGTGCCAGCAGTTACGCGACTCGGGGGAACACTGAAGCTTTCTTT.

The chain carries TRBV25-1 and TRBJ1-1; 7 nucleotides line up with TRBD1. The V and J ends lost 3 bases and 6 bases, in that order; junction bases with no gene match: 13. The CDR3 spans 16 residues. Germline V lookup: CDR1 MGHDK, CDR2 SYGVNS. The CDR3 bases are TGTGCCAGCAGTGATATGGGGGTCTCCGGACAGGCTGAAGCTTTCTTT. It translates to CASSDMGVSGQAEAFF.

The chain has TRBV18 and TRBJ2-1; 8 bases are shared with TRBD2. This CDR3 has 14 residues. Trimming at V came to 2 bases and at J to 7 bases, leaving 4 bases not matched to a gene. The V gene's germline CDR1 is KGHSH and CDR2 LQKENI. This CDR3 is CASSPFVAGNEQFF. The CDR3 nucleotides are TGTGCCAGCTCACCATTCGTAGCGGGAAATGAGCAGTTCTTC. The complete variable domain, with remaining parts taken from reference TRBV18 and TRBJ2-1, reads NAGVMQNPRHLVRRRGQEARLRCSPMKGHSHVYWYRQLPEEGLKFMVYLQKENIIDESGMPKERFSAEFPKEGPSILRIQQVVRGDSAAYFCASSPFVAGNEQFFGPGTRLTVL.

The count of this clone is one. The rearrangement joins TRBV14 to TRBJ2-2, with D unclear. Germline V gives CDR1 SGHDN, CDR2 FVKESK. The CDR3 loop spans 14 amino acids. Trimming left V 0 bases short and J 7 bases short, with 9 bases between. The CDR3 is CASSQDQGFGELFF. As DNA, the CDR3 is TGTGCCAGCAGCCAAGATCAAGGTTTCGGGGAGCTGTTTTTT.

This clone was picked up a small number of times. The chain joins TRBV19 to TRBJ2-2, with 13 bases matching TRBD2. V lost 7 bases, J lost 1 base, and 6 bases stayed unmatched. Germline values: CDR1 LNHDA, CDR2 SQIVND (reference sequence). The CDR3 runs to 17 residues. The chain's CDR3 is CASTPRTSGRNTGELFF. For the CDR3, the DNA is TGTGCCAGTACCCCGAGGACTAGCGGGAGGAACACCGGGGAGCTGTTTTTT.

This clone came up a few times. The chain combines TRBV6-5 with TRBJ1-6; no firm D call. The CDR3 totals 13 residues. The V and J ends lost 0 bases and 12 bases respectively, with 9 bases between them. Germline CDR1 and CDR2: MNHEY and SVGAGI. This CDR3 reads CASSYSRFQPLHF. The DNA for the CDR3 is TGTGCCAGCAGTTACTCAAGATTTCAACCCCTCCACTTT.

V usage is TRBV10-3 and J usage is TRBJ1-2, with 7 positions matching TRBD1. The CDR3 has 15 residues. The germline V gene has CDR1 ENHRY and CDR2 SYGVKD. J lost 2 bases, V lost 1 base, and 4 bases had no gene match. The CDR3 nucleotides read TGTGCCATCAGTGAGTTGGGACAGCCAAACTATGGCTACACCTTC. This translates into CAISELGQPNYGYTF.

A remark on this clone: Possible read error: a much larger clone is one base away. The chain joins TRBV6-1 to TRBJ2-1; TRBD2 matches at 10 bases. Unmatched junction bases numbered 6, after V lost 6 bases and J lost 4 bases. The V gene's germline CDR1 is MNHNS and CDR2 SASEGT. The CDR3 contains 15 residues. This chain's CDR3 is CASRTLAGGYNEQFF. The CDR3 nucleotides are TGTGCCAGCAGGACATTAGCGGGAGGATACAATGAGCAGTTCTTC.

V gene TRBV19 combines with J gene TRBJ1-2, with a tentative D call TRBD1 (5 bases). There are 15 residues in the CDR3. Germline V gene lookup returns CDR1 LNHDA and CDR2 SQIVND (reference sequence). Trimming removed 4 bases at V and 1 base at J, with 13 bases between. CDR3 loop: CASSNTGVYNYGYTF. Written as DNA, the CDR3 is TGTGCCAGTAGTAATACAGGAGTGTATAACTATGGCTACACCTTC.

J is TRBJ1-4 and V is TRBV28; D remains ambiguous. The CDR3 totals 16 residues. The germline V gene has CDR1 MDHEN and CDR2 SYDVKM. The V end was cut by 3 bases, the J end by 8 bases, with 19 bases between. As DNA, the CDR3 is TGTGCCAGCAGTTTTAGTTCTGGGAATCGGGGAGAAAAACTGTTTTTT. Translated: CASSFSSGNRGEKLFF.

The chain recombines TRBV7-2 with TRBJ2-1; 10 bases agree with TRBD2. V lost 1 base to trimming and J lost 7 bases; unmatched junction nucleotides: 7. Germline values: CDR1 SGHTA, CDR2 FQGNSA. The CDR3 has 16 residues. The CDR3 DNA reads TGTGCCAGCAGCTTAGTACAGGGACTAGCGCAAAATGAGCAGTTCTTC. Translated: CASSLVQGLAQNEQFF.

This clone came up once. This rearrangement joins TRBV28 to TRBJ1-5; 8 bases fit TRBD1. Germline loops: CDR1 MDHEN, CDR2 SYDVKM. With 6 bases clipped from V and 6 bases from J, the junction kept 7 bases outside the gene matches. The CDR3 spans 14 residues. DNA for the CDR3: TGTGCCAGCAGAAAGACAGGGGATGGTCAGCCCCAGCATTTT. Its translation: CASRKTGDGQPQHF.

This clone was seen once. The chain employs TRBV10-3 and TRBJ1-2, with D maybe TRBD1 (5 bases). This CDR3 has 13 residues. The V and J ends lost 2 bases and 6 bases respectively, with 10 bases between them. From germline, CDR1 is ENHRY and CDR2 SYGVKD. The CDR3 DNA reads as TGTGCCATCAGTGAGGCCCCCAGGGATGGCTACACCTTC. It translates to CAISEAPRDGYTF.